This entry concerns a single T cell receptor beta chain. The sample comes from a study of T-cell memory formation after mild COVID-19. TCRdb fed the 5' RACE reads into MiXCR, producing one record per CDR3 protein. The table has 500,000 to 650,000 distinct CDR3 sequences, about 22% seen once; the top ten hold 7.5% to 9.5%. The sequencing input was PBMCs or a T cell subset sorted from them (not recorded which). The source of this sequence is an adult woman who had mild COVID-19 (a few samples of this study predate the infection). Cell type and time point are not known.

CDR3 protein: CASRVRDTSSSYNEQFF. In nucleotides, the CDR3 is TGTGCCAGTAGGGTTCGGGACACGTCGTCCTCCTACAATGAGCAGTTCTTC. The rearrangement links TRBV19 to TRBJ2-1; possible D gene TRBD1, 6 bases. V lost 6 bases and J lost 0, with 18 bases in between. Germline V gives CDR1 LNHDA, CDR2 SQIVND (reference sequence). CDR3 size: 17 residues.